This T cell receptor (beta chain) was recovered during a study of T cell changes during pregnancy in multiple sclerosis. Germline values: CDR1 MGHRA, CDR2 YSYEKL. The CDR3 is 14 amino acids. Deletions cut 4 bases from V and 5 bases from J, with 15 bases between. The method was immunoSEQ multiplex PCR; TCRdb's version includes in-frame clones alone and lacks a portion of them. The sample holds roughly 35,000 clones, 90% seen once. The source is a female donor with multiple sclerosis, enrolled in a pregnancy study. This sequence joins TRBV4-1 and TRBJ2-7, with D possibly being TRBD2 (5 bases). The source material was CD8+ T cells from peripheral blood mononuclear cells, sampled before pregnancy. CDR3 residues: CASSPEWEYHEQYF. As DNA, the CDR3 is TGCGCCAGCAGCCCGGAGTGGGAGTACCACGAGCAGTACTTC.